This TCR beta chain was observed in a study of blood T cell repertoires in COVID-19. A few counts support this clone. Some clones are missing from TCRdb's copy, which holds only in-frame ones; the method was immunoSEQ multiplex PCR. Of around 300,000 clones listed, more than 80% are singletons. This clonotype was sampled from a woman aged 45-59 years with COVID-19, enrolled during active disease. Sequences were obtained from peripheral blood.

The CDR3 DNA reads as TGCGCCAGCAGCCGAACCCCCGCTAGCGGGCAGGTAAATGAGCAGTTCTTC. Protein sequence: CASSRTPASGQVNEQFF. The genes are TRBV4-1 and TRBJ2-1; 8 nucleotides agree with TRBD2. Germline assignment: CDR1 MGHRA and CDR2 YSYEKL. V shed 4 bases, J shed 7 bases, and the junction held 15 bases outside the gene matches. This CDR3 region has 17 residues.